This T cell receptor beta chain comes out of a study of blood T cell repertoires in COVID-19. Study background: Material from acute and convalescent COVID-19 was sourced from the United States, Italy and Spain. Sample material is recorded as cDNA or gDNA derived from T cells, B-cell-depleted T cells, or PBMCs.

Seattle patients were enrolled while actively infected and followed longitudinally. Germline V gives CDR1 KGHSH, CDR2 LQKENI. V dropped 5 bases and J dropped 5 bases, with 15 bases sitting between them. CDR3 length equals 14 residues. Original data processing: Reference gene primer amplification in the assay estimated nucleated cell counts. Measured with immunoSEQ multiplex PCR; TCRdb has only the in-frame clones, and not every one. V, J and clone size are those of that table, while D and trimming were read from the DNA. The sample holds around 310,000 clones; nearly 90% are singletons and the top ten take more than 0.85%. This clone was detected once.

The chain has TRBV18 and TRBJ1-2; unclear D gene. This clonotype was sampled from a woman between 40 and 50 years old with COVID-19, enrolled during active disease. Sequencing was performed on peripheral blood. The CDR3 reads CASSVSTDTYGYTF. The CDR3, as DNA: TGTGCCAGCTCAGTCAGTACCGATACGTATGGCTACACCTTC.